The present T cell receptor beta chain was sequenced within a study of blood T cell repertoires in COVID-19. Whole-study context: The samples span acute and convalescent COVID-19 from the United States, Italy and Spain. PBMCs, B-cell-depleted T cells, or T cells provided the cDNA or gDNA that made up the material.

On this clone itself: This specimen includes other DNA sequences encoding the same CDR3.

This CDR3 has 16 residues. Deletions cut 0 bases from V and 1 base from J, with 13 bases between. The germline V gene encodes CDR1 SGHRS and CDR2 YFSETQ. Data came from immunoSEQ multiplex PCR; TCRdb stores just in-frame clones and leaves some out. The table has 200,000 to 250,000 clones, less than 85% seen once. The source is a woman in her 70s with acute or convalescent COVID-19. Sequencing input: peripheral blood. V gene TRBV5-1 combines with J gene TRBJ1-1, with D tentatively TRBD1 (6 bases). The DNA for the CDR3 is TGCGCCAGCAGCTTGGCTGGGGGCGCGGGGAACACTGAAGCTTTCTTT. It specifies CASSLAGGAGNTEAFF.